This T cell receptor beta chain was retrieved from a study of blood T cell repertoires in COVID-19. CDR1 and CDR2 (germline): SGHNT, YYREEE (reference sequence). Losses at the gene ends were 4 bases for V and 8 bases for J; bases not matched to a gene: 10. CDR3 size: 16 residues. Assay: immunoSEQ multiplex PCR; the TCRdb copy retains only in-frame clones and omits some. Of 100,000 to 150,000 clones listed, roughly nine tenths were seen once; the top ten hold over 9.5%. Sequencing was performed on peripheral blood. The gene calls are TRBV5-4 and TRBJ2-1; 12 bases fit TRBD2. The source is a woman aged 70-85 years with COVID-19, enrolled during active disease. The DNA for the CDR3 is TGTGCCAGCAGCATAAAACTAGCGGGGGGTGGGGATGAGCAGTTCTTC. Translation: CASSIKLAGGGDEQFF.